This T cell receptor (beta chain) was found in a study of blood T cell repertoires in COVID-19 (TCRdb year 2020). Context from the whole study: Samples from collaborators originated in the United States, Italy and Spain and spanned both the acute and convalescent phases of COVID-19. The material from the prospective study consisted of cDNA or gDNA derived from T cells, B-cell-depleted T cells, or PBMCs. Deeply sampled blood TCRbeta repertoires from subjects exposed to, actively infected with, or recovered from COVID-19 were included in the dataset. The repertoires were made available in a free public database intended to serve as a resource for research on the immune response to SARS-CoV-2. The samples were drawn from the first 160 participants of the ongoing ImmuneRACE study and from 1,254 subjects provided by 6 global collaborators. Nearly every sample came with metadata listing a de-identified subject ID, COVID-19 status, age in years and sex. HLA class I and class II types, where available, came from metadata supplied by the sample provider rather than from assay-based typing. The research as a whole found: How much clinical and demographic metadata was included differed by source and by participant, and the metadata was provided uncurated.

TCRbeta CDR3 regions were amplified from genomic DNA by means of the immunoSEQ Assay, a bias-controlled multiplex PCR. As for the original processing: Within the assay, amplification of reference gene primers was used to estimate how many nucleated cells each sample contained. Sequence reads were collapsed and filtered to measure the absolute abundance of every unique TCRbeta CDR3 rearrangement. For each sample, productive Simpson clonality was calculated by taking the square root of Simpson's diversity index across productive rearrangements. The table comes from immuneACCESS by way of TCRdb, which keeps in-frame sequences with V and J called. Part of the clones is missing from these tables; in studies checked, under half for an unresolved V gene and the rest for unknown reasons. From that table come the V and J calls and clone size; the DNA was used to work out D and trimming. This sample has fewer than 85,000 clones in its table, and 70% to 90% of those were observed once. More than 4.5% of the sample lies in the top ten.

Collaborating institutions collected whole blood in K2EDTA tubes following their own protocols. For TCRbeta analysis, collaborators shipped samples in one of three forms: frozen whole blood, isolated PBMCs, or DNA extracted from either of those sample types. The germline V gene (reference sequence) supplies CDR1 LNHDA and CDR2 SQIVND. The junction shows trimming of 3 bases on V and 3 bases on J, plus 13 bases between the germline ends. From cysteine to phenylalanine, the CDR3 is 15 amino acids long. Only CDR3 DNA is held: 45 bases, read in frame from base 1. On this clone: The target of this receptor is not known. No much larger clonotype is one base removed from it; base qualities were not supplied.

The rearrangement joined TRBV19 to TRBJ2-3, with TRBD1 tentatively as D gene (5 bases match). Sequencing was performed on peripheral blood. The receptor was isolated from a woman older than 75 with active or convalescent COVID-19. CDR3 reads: CASSIGQGYTDTQYF. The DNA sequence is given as TGTGCCAGTAGTATCGGGCAGGGTTATACAGATACGCAGTATTTT. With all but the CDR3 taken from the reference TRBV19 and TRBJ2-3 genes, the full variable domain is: DGGITQSPKYLFRKEGQNVTLSCEQNLNHDAMYWYRQDPGQGLRLIYYSQIVNDFQKGDIAEGYSVSREKKESFPLTVTSAQKNPTAFYLCASSIGQGYTDTQYFGPGTRLTVL.